This TCR beta chain stems from a study of neoadjuvant nivolumab and ipilimumab in lung cancer. Study-wide points: Resected tumors had greater TCR richness and clonality than uninvolved lung. Blood richness before therapy tracked richness in tumors resected after neoadjuvant therapy.

Only in-frame clones appear in the TCRdb table, and some are missing; sequencing was by immunoSEQ multiplex PCR. The data show more than 40,000 clones, with around 89% seen just once and around 3.8% held by the top ten. Turning to this clone: Antigen: not known.

The V gene lost 0 bases and the J gene lost 1 base, with 8 bases spanning the gap. The CDR3 is 15 amino acids. The germline CDR1 and CDR2 sequences are SGDLS and YYNGEE. The chain couples TRBV9 to TRBJ1-5; weak D call: TRBD1 (6 bases). The source of this sequence is an adult with non-small cell lung cancer. Some clones in this sample may be carry-over from other donors' samples. The source was blood, collected before neoadjuvant nivolumab, alone or with ipilimumab. The CDR3 is CASSVGQVSNQPQHF. In DNA, the CDR3 is TGTGCCAGCAGCGTAGGACAGGTAAGCAATCAGCCCCAGCATTTT.